The clone carrying this TCR beta chain has only a few counts. Its specificity is not known. Hyperthyroidism patients were newly diagnosed, under 2 months' duration, aged 18 to 65. Pregnancy or lactation, uncontrolled infections and other autoimmune diseases were grounds for excluding patients. A diagnosis was made from clinical symptoms together with serum thyroxine, TRAb, thyroid ultrasound and orbital computed tomography. This sample is part of a study of Graves' ophthalmopathy and Graves' hyperthyroidism. Study-wide findings and caveats: Most thyroid clonotypes expanded beyond 0.001 frequency were also found in blood.

This CDR3 contains 17 residues. CDR1 is SGHTA and CDR2 is FQGNSA in the germline V gene. V lost 1 base to trimming and J lost 2 bases; unmatched junction nucleotides: 7. RNA transcripts served as template for amplifying TCR beta CDR3 sequences. First-round RT-PCR relied on HTBI primers, and a second-round multiplex PCR came next. TCRdb processed the multiplex PCR reads anew with MiXCR; each CDR3 protein has one entry. This sample yields around 1,000,000 distinct CDR3 sequences, of which about 35% are seen a single time; roughly 10% belongs to the top ten. The sequenced sample was peripheral blood or thyroid tissue (not recorded which). This receptor was taken from an adult man with Graves' hyperthyroidism. The rearrangement uses TRBV7-2 and TRBJ2-5; 10 bases line up with TRBD1. CDR3 nucleotides: TGTGCCAGCAGCTTAGATAGACCGGGACAGGGGCAAGAGACCCAGTACTTC. Translated: CASSLDRPGQGQETQYF.